A selection of T cell receptor beta chains follows, all from one sample in a study of blood T cell repertoires in COVID-19. The protocol was immunoSEQ multiplex PCR, while the TCRdb copy is restricted to in-frame clones and leaves out a portion. This sample has under 250,000 clones, with around 91% found just once. Sequenced material: PBMCs or T cells enriched from blood (not recorded which). Source of these receptors: a woman aged 18-30 years in a cohort exposed to, infected with or recovered from COVID-19 (not recorded which). The CDR3 runs from the conserved cysteine through the conserved F or W. The D gene is left open where the match is weak. Expanded clones get a size class; other rows say once, few or many, or leave the size out.

J	V	D	size	CDR3	DNA
TRBJ2-1	TRBV18	-	-	CASSPPPYQVDEQFF	TGTGCCAGCTCACCACCGCCTTACCAGGTAGATGAGCAGTTCTTC
TRBJ1-5	TRBV19	-	-	CASSYRVNSNQPQHF	TGTGCCAGTAGTTACAGGGTTAATAGCAATCAGCCCCAGCATTTT
TRBJ2-3	TRBV20-1	-	-	CSASPPGAGGTDTQYF	TGCAGTGCTAGTCCCCCAGGGGCCGGGGGCACAGATACGCAGTATTTT
TRBJ2-7	TRBV28	TRBD1	once	CASSLGQGNRYDEQYF	TGTGCCAGCAGTTTAGGACAGGGTAATAGGTACGACGAGCAGTACTTC
TRBJ1-6	TRBV18	-	-	CASSATRRGDTPLHF	TGTGCCAGCTCAGCAACACGACGGGGGGATACACCCCTCCACTTT
TRBJ1-2	TRBV24-1	TRBD1	few	CATSEGTGDYYGYTF	TGTGCCACCAGTGAGGGGACAGGGGACTACTATGGCTACACCTTC
TRBJ1-5	TRBV30	TRBD1	once	CAWSWTGGDQPQHF	TGTGCCTGGAGTTGGACAGGGGGGGATCAGCCCCAGCATTTT
TRBJ2-4	TRBV6-5	-	-	CASIPPGENIQYF	TGTGCCAGCATTCCCCCGGGGGAAAACATTCAGTACTTC
TRBJ1-5	TRBV19	TRBD1	once	CASSIRGQGHNQPQHF	TGTGCCAGTAGTATAAGGGGACAGGGGCACAATCAGCCCCAGCATTTT
TRBJ2-1	TRBV3-1/TRBV3-2	TRBD2	-	CASSQGAGGVIKQFF	TGTGCCAGCAGCCAAGGAGCGGGAGGGGTTATTAAGCAGTTCTTC
TRBJ2-1	TRBV6-6	TRBD1	-	CASRRQGYNEQFF	TGTGCCAGCAGGCGACAGGGATACAATGAGCAGTTCTTC
TRBJ2-7	TRBV14	TRBD1	-	CASSPLLQGAGEQYF	TGTGCCAGCAGCCCGCTACTACAGGGGGCTGGCGAGCAGTACTTC
TRBJ1-5	TRBV7-9	-	once	CASSFQKNQPQHF	TGTGCCAGCAGCTTTCAGAAGAATCAGCCCCAGCATTTT
TRBJ2-7	TRBV3-1/TRBV3-2	-	-	CASSQGRGQGLYEQYF	TGTGCCAGCAGCCAAGGTCGCGGCCAGGGACTCTACGAGCAGTACTTC
TRBJ1-1	TRBV19	-	-	CASTMVGEATLNTEAFF	TGTGCCAGTACTATGGTAGGGGAGGCCACCTTGAACACTGAAGCTTTCTTT
TRBJ1-2	TRBV2	-	-	CASGEFTGRYGYTF	TGTGCCAGCGGAGAGTTTACAGGGCGGTATGGCTACACCTTC
TRBJ1-1	TRBV7-2	-	few	CASSFRQTYGRPNTEAFF	TGTGCCAGCAGCTTTCGACAGACGTATGGACGGCCGAACACTGAAGCTTTCTTT
TRBJ1-1	TRBV10-3	TRBD1	-	CATRTGENTEAFF	TGTGCCACCCGGACAGGAGAGAACACTGAAGCTTTCTTT
TRBJ1-6	TRBV5-1	TRBD1	-	CASSGGTGASPLHF	TGCGCCAGCAGCGGCGGGACAGGGGCATCACCCCTCCACTTT
TRBJ1-4	TRBV2	-	-	CASSWTVTNEKLFF	TGTGCCAGCAGTTGGACAGTAACTAATGAAAAACTGTTTTTT
TRBJ2-2	TRBV28	TRBD1	-	CASSTILIYGRGLGTGELFF	TGTGCCAGCAGTACGATTCTTATCTACGGCAGGGGGCTAGGCACCGGGGAGCTGTTTTTT
TRBJ1-3	TRBV19	TRBD1	-	CASAPGQGTGNTIYF	TGTGCCTCCGCCCCAGGACAGGGAACTGGAAACACCATATATTTT
TRBJ1-2	TRBV27	TRBD1	once	CATRRDRDIYGYTF	TGTGCCACCAGGAGGGACAGGGATATCTATGGCTACACCTTC
TRBJ1-5	TRBV19	TRBD1	-	CASSLTGGNQPQHF	TGTGCCAGTAGTTTGACAGGGGGCAATCAGCCCCAGCATTTT
TRBJ1-4	TRBV7-9	-	-	CASSSPLGGGDYEKLFF	TGTGCCAGCAGCTCACCCCTTGGCGGGGGGGACTATGAAAAACTGTTTTTT
TRBJ1-5	TRBV7-9	-	few	CASSLGAGDDNQPQHF	TGTGCCAGCAGCTTAGGGGCAGGGGACGACAATCAGCCCCAGCATTTT
TRBJ1-2	TRBV7-2	-	-	CASSIQDYGYTF	TGTGCCAGCAGCATACAGGATTATGGCTACACCTTC
TRBJ2-7	TRBV13	-	-	CASSLGTLPTSEQYF	TGTGCCAGCAGCTTAGGGACACTCCCTACGAGCGAGCAGTACTTC
TRBJ2-1	TRBV10-2	TRBD2	-	CASLVGGGANEQFF	TGCGCCAGCCTTGTCGGGGGAGGGGCCAATGAGCAGTTCTTC
TRBJ2-1	TRBV11-2	-	-	CASSPNTGAFDNEQFF	TGTGCCAGCAGCCCTAATACGGGAGCGTTCGACAATGAGCAGTTCTTC
TRBJ1-5	TRBV15	-	-	CATRRDQGVGNQPQHF	TGTGCCACCAGGAGAGACCAAGGGGTGGGCAATCAGCCCCAGCATTTT
TRBJ1-5	TRBV11-2	-	-	CASSSIAWRNSQPQHF	TGTGCCAGCAGCTCGATAGCCTGGAGAAATAGTCAGCCCCAGCATTTT
TRBJ2-3	TRBV11-3	-	-	CASSSTGQGTDTQYF	TGTGCCAGCAGCTCCACAGGGCAAGGAACAGATACGCAGTATTTT
TRBJ2-2	TRBV12-3/TRBV12-4	-	-	CASSLLQGELFF	TGTGCCAGCAGTTTACTACAGGGGGAGCTGTTTTTT
TRBJ2-1	TRBV12-1	-	-	CASSLCVQGADNEQFF	TGTGCCAGCAGCCTTTGCGTCCAGGGTGCGGACAATGAGCAGTTCTTC
TRBJ2-7	TRBV18	TRBD2	-	CASSPPSGGGGEQYF	TGTGCCAGCTCACCACCGAGCGGGGGAGGCGGCGAGCAGTACTTC
TRBJ2-7	TRBV19	TRBD2	-	CASSISGGMYEQYF	TGTGCCAGTAGTATCTCGGGAGGGATGTACGAGCAGTACTTC
TRBJ1-5	TRBV28	-	few	CASSLRVWSNQPQHF	TGTGCCAGCAGTCTACGGGTATGGAGCAATCAGCCCCAGCATTTT
TRBJ1-1	TRBV19	-	-	CASSLSSTGPEAFF	TGTGCCAGTAGTCTCTCTTCAACCGGTCCTGAAGCTTTCTTT
TRBJ1-2	TRBV6-5	-	-	CASSQDRNYGYTF	TGTGCCAGCAGCCAGGACAGAAACTATGGCTACACCTTC
TRBJ1-4	TRBV4-1	-	-	CASSQEISESATNEKLFF	TGCGCCAGCAGCCAAGAAATTTCAGAATCTGCAACTAATGAAAAACTGTTTTTT
TRBJ2-2	TRBV7-8	-	-	CASSPRAEGTGELFF	TGTGCCAGCAGCCCTCGGGCGGAGGGAACCGGGGAGCTGTTTTTT
TRBJ2-5	TRBV5-6	-	-	CASSLDRQETQYF	TGTGCCAGCAGCTTGGACAGGCAAGAGACCCAGTACTTC
TRBJ2-1	TRBV11-3	TRBD2	-	CASSLDPRENNEQFF	TGTGCCAGCAGCTTAGATCCGCGGGAGAACAATGAGCAGTTCTTC
TRBJ2-2	TRBV25-1	-	few	CASSHTGIGELFF	TGTGCCAGCAGCCATACAGGGATCGGGGAGCTGTTTTTT
TRBJ2-1	TRBV25-1	-	-	CATYLAVYNEQFF	TGTGCCACCTATCTTGCGGTCTACAATGAGCAGTTCTTC
TRBJ1-5	TRBV28	-	few	CASSSTTGGWDQPQHF	TGTGCCAGCAGTTCAACCACGGGGGGCTGGGATCAGCCCCAGCATTTT
TRBJ2-1	TRBV2	TRBD2	-	CASSDRAGGPNEQFF	TGTGCCAGCAGTGATAGGGCGGGGGGGCCTAATGAGCAGTTCTTC
TRBJ1-6	TRBV19	-	-	CASRMDTSSYNSPLHF	TGTGCCAGTAGGATGGACACGAGCTCCTATAATTCACCCCTCCACTTT
TRBJ2-1	TRBV10-1	TRBD1	-	CASSDLQGGSYNEQFF	TGCGCCAGCAGTGACCTACAGGGGGGCTCCTACAATGAGCAGTTCTTC
TRBJ1-2	TRBV19	-	-	CASSPEGVYGYTF	TGTGCCAGTAGTCCAGAGGGAGTCTATGGCTACACCTTC
TRBJ2-2	TRBV10-3	-	-	CAISEGQINTGELFF	TGTGCCATCAGTGAGGGACAGATAAACACCGGGGAGCTGTTTTTT
TRBJ1-1	TRBV7-9	TRBD1	-	CASSFGRGQEAFF	TGTGCCAGCAGCTTTGGCAGGGGGCAAGAAGCTTTCTTT
TRBJ2-2	TRBV11-1	-	-	CASSLFAERTGELFF	TGTGCCAGCAGCTTATTCGCGGAGCGCACCGGGGAGCTGTTTTTT